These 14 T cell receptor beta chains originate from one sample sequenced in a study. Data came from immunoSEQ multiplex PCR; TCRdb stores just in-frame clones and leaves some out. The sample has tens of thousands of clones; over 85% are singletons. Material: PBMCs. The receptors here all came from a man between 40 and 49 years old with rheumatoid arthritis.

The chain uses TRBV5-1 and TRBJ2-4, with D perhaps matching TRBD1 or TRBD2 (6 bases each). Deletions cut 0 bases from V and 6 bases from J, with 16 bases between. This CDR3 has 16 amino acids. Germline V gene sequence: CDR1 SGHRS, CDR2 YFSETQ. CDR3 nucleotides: TGCGCCAGCAGCTTGGAGGGGACGGGGGCGAGAAACATTCAGTACTTC. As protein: CASSLEGTGARNIQYF.

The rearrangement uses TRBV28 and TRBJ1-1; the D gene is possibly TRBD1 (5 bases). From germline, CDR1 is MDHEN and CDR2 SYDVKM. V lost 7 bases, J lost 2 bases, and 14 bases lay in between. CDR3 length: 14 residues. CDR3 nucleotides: TGTGCCAGCACCTTGGGGGGGGTTAACACTGAAGCTTTCTTT. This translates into CASTLGGVNTEAFF. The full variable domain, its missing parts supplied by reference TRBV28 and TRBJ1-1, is DVKVTQSSRYLVKRTGEKVFLECVQDMDHENMFWYRQDPGLGLRLIYFSYDVKMKEKGDIPEGYSVSREKKERFSLILESASTNQTSMYLCASTLGGVNTEAFFGQGTRLTVV.

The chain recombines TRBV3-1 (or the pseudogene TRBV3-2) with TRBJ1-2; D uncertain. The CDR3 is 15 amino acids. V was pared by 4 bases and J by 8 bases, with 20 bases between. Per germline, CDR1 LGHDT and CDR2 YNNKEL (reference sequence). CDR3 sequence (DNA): TGTGCCAGCAGCCCGAGAGAGGGATTCATTGCGGGCTACACCTTC. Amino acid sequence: CASSPREGFIAGYTF.

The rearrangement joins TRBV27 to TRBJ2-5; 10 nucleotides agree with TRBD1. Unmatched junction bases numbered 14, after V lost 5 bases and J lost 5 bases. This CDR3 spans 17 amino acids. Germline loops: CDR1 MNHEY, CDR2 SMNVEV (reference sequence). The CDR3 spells CASSPGVWTGGSETQYF. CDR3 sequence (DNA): TGTGCCAGCAGTCCGGGGGTGTGGACAGGGGGTAGTGAGACCCAGTACTTC.

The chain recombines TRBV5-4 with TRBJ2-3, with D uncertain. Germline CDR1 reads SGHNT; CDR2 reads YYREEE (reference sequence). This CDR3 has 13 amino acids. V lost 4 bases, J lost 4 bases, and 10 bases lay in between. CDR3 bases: TGTGCCAGCAGCCCTTCGGTACCAGATACGCAGTATTTT. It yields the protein CASSPSVPDTQYF. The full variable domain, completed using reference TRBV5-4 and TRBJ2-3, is ETGVTQSPTHLIKTRGQQVTLRCSSQSGHNTVSWYQQALGQGPQFIFQYYREEENGRGNFPPRFSGLQFPNYSSELNVNALELDDSALYLCASSPSVPDTQYFGPGTRLTVL.

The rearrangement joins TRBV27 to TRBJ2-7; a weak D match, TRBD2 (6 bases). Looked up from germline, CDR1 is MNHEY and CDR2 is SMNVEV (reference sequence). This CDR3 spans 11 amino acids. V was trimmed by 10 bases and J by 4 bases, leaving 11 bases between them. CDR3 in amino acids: CATRSGYEQYF. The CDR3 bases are TGTGCCACCCGCAGCGGGTACGAGCAGTACTTC.

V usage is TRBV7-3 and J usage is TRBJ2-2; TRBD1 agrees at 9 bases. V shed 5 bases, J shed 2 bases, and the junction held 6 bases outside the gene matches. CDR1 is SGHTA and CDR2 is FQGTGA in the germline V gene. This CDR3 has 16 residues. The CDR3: CASSTKQGANTGELFF. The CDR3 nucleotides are TGTGCCAGCAGCACCAAACAGGGGGCAAACACCGGGGAGCTGTTTTTT.

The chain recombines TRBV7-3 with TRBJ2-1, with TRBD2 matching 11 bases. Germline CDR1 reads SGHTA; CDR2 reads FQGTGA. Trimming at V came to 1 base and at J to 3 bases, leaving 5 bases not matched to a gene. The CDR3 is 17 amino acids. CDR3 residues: CASSLRLGTSGYNEQFF. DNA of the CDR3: TGTGCCAGCAGCTTAAGGTTAGGGACTAGCGGCTACAATGAGCAGTTCTTC.

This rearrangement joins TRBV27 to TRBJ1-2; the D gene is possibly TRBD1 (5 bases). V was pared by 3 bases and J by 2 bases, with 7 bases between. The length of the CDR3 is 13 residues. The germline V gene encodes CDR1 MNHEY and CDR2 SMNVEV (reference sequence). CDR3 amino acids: CASSLAGNYGYTF. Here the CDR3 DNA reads TGTGCCAGCAGTTTGGCAGGGAACTATGGCTACACCTTC.

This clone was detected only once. In nucleotides, the CDR3 is TGTGCCAGCAGTGAATACAGCTCCTATAATTCACCCCTCCACTTT. This codes for CASSEYSSYNSPLHF. This sequence joins TRBV25-1 and TRBJ1-6, with unresolved D. The CDR3 spans 15 residues. V was clipped by 0 bases and J by 0 bases, with 3 bases between them. The germline gives CDR1 MGHDK, CDR2 SYGVNS.

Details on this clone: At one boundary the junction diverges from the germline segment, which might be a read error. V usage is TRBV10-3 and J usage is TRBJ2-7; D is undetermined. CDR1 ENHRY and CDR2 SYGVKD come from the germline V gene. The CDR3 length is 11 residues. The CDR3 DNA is TGTGCCACCAGTGGAGTCTACGAGCAGTACTTC. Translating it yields CATSGVYEQYF.

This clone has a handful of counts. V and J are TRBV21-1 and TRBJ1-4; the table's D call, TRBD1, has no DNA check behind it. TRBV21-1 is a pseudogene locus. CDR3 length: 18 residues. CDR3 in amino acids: CASIQKGGQSATNEKLFF. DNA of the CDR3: TGTGCCAGCATCCAAAAGGGGGGACAGAGTGCAACTAATGAAAAACTGTTTTTT.

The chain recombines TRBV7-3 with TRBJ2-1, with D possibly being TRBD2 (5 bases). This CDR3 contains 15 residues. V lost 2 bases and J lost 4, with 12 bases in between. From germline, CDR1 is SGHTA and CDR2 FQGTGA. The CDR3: CASSLGGNQYNEQFF. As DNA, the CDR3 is TGTGCCAGCAGCTTAGGAGGCAACCAATACAATGAGCAGTTCTTC.

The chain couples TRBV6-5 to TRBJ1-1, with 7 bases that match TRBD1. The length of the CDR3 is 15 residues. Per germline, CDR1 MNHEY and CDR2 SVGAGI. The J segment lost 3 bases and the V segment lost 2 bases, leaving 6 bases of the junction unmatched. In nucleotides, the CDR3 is TGTGCCAGCAGTTACCAAACAGGGGTGGACACTGAAGCTTTCTTT. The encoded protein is CASSYQTGVDTEAFF.